This T cell receptor (beta chain) appears in the sequencing data of a study of cytomegalovirus exposure and HLA in healthy donors. Findings and limits, study-wide: Analysis was performed later, and it showed HLA-associated TCR beta chains to be more clonally expanded than equally common others. Based on reports, TCR beta sequences accurately predicted HLA-A and HLA-B alleles for most subjects. 87-base-pair reads could not separate some V segments, including TRBV6-2 and TRBV6-3. Among TCR beta chains, those listed as cytomegalovirus-associated numbered roughly 150.

PCR used 60 Vbeta primers and 13 Jbeta primers. Only in-frame clones appear in the TCRdb table, and some are missing; sequencing was by immunoSEQ multiplex PCR. The table includes 100,000 to 150,000 clones, around 70% detected once. To note about this clone: Its antigen is still unknown.

The germline V gene encodes CDR1 KGHSH and CDR2 LQKENI. This CDR3 is 12 amino acids long. Deletions cut 6 bases from V and 0 bases from J, with 6 bases between. The rearrangement uses TRBV18 and TRBJ2-7; D may be TRBD2 (5 bases). This clonotype originated in a young man in good health and CMV-seropositive. Sequencing was done on a sample of PBMCs. CDR3 residues: CASSGDSYEQYF. The DNA for the CDR3 is TGTGCCAGCTCCGGGGACTCCTACGAGCAGTACTTC.